This T cell receptor (beta chain) emerged from a study of early T cells in non-severe SARS-CoV-2 infection. Background on the study: The chains were unpaired, and the sequenced material was bulk RNA from unsorted whole blood.

V dropped 6 bases and J dropped 3; count of bases not matched to a gene: 6. Germline CDR1 DFQATT, CDR2 SNEGSKA (reference sequence). The CDR3 has 13 amino acids. Attachment of unique molecular identifiers to individual cDNA molecules was performed. TCRdb re-analysed the 5' RACE reads in MiXCR, keeping a single row per CDR3 protein. The data show 85,000 to 90,000 distinct CDR3 sequences, 14% seen once. This rearrangement joins TRBV20-1 to TRBJ1-1, with 8 bases that match TRBD1. The sequenced material came from whole blood. The TCR was taken from an adult who was a healthcare worker with PCR-confirmed SARS-CoV-2 infection or an uninfected control (not recorded which). Written as DNA, the CDR3 is TGCAGTGCCACCCAGGACAGGGACACTGAAGCTTTCTTT. Its translation: CSATQDRDTEAFF.